Each of the 2 T cell receptor beta chains below was sequenced from the same sample in a study of blood T cells in healthy people across ages. A second PCR of about 7 to 11 cycles used a sample-barcoded 5' primer and a J-beta primer mix. Using its own MiXCR run on the 5' RACE reads, TCRdb lists one record per CDR3 protein. This table holds 750,000 to 950,000 distinct CDR3 sequences, roughly 29% found once. These data were also filed under a second study, of T cells of mothers and their children.

Sequenced: blood. Receptor source: a woman aged 40 to 55 in good health.

This clonotype was seen many times. V usage is TRBV7-2 and J usage is TRBJ2-7; D is uncertain. Germline loops: CDR1 SGHTA, CDR2 FQGNSA. This CDR3 has 15 amino acids. V lost 5 bases to trimming and J lost 3 bases, with 17 bases between them. CDR3 in amino acids: CASSNPRLLLYEQYF. Here the CDR3 DNA reads TGTGCCAGCAGCAACCCCCGTCTACTACTCTACGAGCAGTACTTC.

Ten or more counts support this clonotype. This sequence joins TRBV7-8 and TRBJ2-2, with D perhaps TRBD1 (6 bases). CDR3 length: 18 amino acids. V gave up 4 bases and J gave up 2 bases, with 20 bases separating them. Germline-derived CDR1 and CDR2 are SGHVS and FQNEAQ. DNA for the CDR3: TGTGCCAGCAGCTGGCTAACATTACAGGGAACCAACACCGGGGAGCTGTTTTTT. It translates to CASSWLTLQGTNTGELFF.